This T cell receptor beta chain was identified during a study of graft-versus-host responses after intestinal transplantation (dated by TCRdb to the early 2020s). Describing the broader study: Recipients received multivisceral, liver-intestinal, or isolated intestinal transplants. All recipients received anti-thymocyte globulin induction followed by maintenance tacrolimus and steroids for around three years. Graft-versus-host and host-versus-graft alloreactive T cell clones were tracked in the graft, circulation and bone marrow after intestinal transplantation using bulk TCR-beta CDR3 sequencing. Alloreactive clones were identified by sequencing pre-transplant mixed lymphocyte reaction products and comparing these products with unstimulated pre-transplant donor and recipient T cells. The cohort enrolled about two dozen intestinal transplant recipients including one retransplant, and a few patients lacking pretransplant specimens were excluded. A peak of at least 4% donor T cells among recipient peripheral blood mononuclear cells was the definition used for donor T cell macrochimerism. Instead of going to the commercial service, samples from a few later patients were sequenced in-house on an Illumina MiSeq and processed with MiXCR.

Read against the paper, the sample's time point label means: cells obtained before transplantation from donor or recipient. CD3+CD4+ and CD3+CD8+ populations were FACS-sorted from unstimulated pre-transplant donor and recipient cells taken from spleen or lymph nodes. General study outcomes and caveats: High GvH to HvG T cell clonal ratios were observed in the allografts of patients with donor T cell macrochimerism. Peak levels of circulating GvH clones were associated with declines in HvG clones early after transplant. GvH clones were detected in recipient bone marrow, and some appeared earlier in ileal mucosa or blood, consistent with an intestinal mucosal origin. Conclusions were limited by the relatively low number and heterogeneity of intestinal transplant patients.

The germline V gene encodes CDR1 SQVTM and CDR2 ANQGSEA. The CDR3 covers 13 residues, taking in both the cysteine and the phenylalanine. Only CDR3 DNA is held: 39 bases, read in frame from base 1. V is clipped by 1 base and J by 4 bases, and the sequence between their germline boundaries is 10 bases long. Note on this clone: The specificity of this receptor is unknown. No much larger clone exists at a distance of one base, and base qualities are not known.

Library generation was performed with the immunoSEQ multiplex PCR assay. For most patients, genomic DNA was isolated with the Qiagen DNeasy Blood and Tissue Kit and shipped frozen to Adaptive Biotechnologies for TCR sequencing. High-throughput TCR-beta CDR3 sequencing of genomic DNA from most patients was performed by Adaptive Biotechnologies. Under the source paper's analysis protocol: Adaptive's ImmunoSEQ software was the source of the TCR sequencing data for fewer than 20 patients, while a few other patients were processed with MiXCR and VDJtools. To correct CD4 versus CD8 sorting errors, any sequence found in both subsets at a frequency ratio below 5:1 was removed. Because the origin of CDR3 nucleotide sequences shared between donor and recipient could not be assigned, those sequences were removed. To count as alloreactive, a clone needed at least 2-fold expansion over unstimulated cells and a minimum CFSE-low frequency of 0.002% (template counts) or 0.001% (read counts). Clones detected in sequenced pre-transplant spleen, lymph node, or MLR CFSE-low populations of the donor or recipient were defined as mappable. Cumulative frequency of alloreactive clones was calculated as a percentage of all sequences weighted by copy number. This immuneACCESS table, as held by TCRdb, lists in-frame sequences with V and J called but not all clones. Of the missing ones, under half trace to an unresolved V gene in checked studies; the others have no known cause. V and J calls and clone size come straight from that table; D and trimming were deduced from the DNA. The sample table shows around 100,000 clones, and about 90% are seen once. Around 0.95% of the sample comes from the top ten.

This clonotype originated in a human donor who was the organ donor for an intestinal transplant. The chain is made from TRBV29-1 and TRBJ1-2; TRBD1 is possibly the D segment (5 matching bases). The material sequenced was unstimulated CD4+ T cells sorted from spleen or lymph node cells, taken before transplant. The DNA sequence is as follows: TGCAGCGTTGAAGGACGGGGCAGCTATGGCTACACCTTC. Its protein product is CSVEGRGSYGYTF. Outside the CDR3, residues come from the reference TRBV29-1 and TRBJ1-2 proteins, so the full variable domain is: SAVISQKPSRDICQRGTSLTIQCQVDSQVTMMFWYRQQPGQSLTLIATANQGSEATYESGFVIDKFPISRPNLTFSTLTVSNMSPEDSSIYLCSVEGRGSYGYTFGSGTRLTVV.